The next 8 T cell receptor beta chains were all read from a single sample in a study of blood T cell repertoires in COVID-19. The method was immunoSEQ multiplex PCR; TCRdb's version includes in-frame clones alone and lacks a portion of them. The data contain 190,000 or so clones, roughly 89% of them singletons. The specimen was peripheral blood. The origin of the receptors is a man aged 55-75 years who had recovered from COVID-19.

On this clone: Other DNA sequences in the same sample also yield this CDR3. The V and J genes are TRBV28 and TRBJ1-2; D is uncertain. The CDR3 has 15 residues. The V end was cut by 4 bases, the J end by 4 bases, with 16 bases between. Germline V gene sequence: CDR1 MDHEN, CDR2 SYDVKM. This CDR3 is CASSSSGTDSYGYTF. CDR3 sequence (DNA): TGTGCCAGCAGTTCCTCCGGAACAGATTCCTATGGCTACACCTTC.

The V and J genes are TRBV2 and TRBJ1-5; D not resolved. V dropped 8 bases and J dropped 6 bases, with 11 bases sitting between them. This CDR3 comprises 12 residues. Germline V gene data show CDR1 as SNHLY and CDR2 as FYNNEI. CDR3 amino acids: CASCDSGQPQHF. CDR3 DNA sequence: TGTGCCAGCTGCGATTCGGGTCAGCCCCAGCATTTT.

V is TRBV3-1 (or the pseudogene TRBV3-2) and J is TRBJ1-1; D remains ambiguous. Germline CDR1 and CDR2: LGHDT and YNNKEL (reference sequence). V was trimmed by 8 bases and J by 1 base, leaving 11 bases between them. CDR3 length: 13 residues. The CDR3 spells CASLGVWNTEAFF. CDR3 DNA: TGTGCCAGCCTGGGAGTCTGGAACACTGAAGCTTTCTTT.

This chain joins TRBV3-1 (or the pseudogene TRBV3-2) and TRBJ2-7, with a tentative D call TRBD2 (5 bases). The CDR3 covers 16 residues. V was trimmed by 3 bases and J by 1 base, leaving 16 bases between them. Germline assignment: CDR1 LGHDT and CDR2 YNNKEL (reference sequence). DNA of the CDR3: TGTGCCAGCAGCCATCCCAAGAACCGGGGATCCTACGAGCAGTACTTC. It specifies CASSHPKNRGSYEQYF.

The chain is built from TRBV6-5 and TRBJ2-1, with 9 bases aligning to TRBD2. The germline CDR1 and CDR2 sequences are MNHEY and SVGAGI. This CDR3 comprises 15 residues. The junction had 11 bases not matched to a gene; V was cut back by 7 bases and J by 7 bases. This CDR3 is CASKLLAGSRNEQFF. The CDR3 nucleotides are TGTGCCAGCAAGCTTCTAGCGGGATCTAGAAATGAGCAGTTCTTC.

As concerns this clone: Distinct nucleotide sequences in the sample also encode this CDR3. The J gene is TRBJ2-7, the V gene TRBV5-1; D is uncertain. Germline V gene lookup returns CDR1 SGHRS and CDR2 YFSETQ. Trimming shortened V by 0 bases and J by 4 bases, and 5 bases separated the two germline ends. The CDR3 contains 12 residues. The CDR3 reads CASSLDRYEQYF. The CDR3 DNA sequence: TGCGCCAGCAGCTTGGACAGATACGAGCAGTACTTC.

This clone has only a few counts. J is TRBJ1-2 and V is TRBV25-1; 7 bases are a match to TRBD1. J was trimmed by 4 bases and V by 3 bases; bases with no gene match: 2. The CDR3 has 13 amino acids. Germline V gives CDR1 MGHDK, CDR2 SYGVNS. The CDR3 DNA sequence: TGTGCCAGCAGTGAGGCAGGGGGCTATGGCTACACCTTC. The encoded protein is CASSEAGGYGYTF.

Points on this clone: A read error may account for a junction end that differs from germline. The rearrangement uses TRBV5-1 and TRBJ2-2; 8 bases align to TRBD2. Germline assignment: CDR1 SGHRS and CDR2 YFSETQ. The CDR3 is 18 residues long. DNA for the CDR3: TGCGCCGGCAGCTTGGGGTCGACTGTAGCGGGGTCCACCGGGGAGCTGTTTTTT. Residues: CAGSLGSTVAGSTGELFF.